The next 15 T cell receptor beta chains were all read from a single sample in a study of naive and memory T cell subsets (dated by TCRdb to the late 2010s). Library generation was performed with 5' RACE. Sequenced on an Illumina MiSeq. The ligated cDNA was amplified in four rounds of PCR with nested alpha and beta constant region primers together with the SP2 primer. The public reads were quality trimmed at Q25 with fastp and then assembled into clones with MiXCR by TCRdb, keeping productive beta chains. Records with the same CDR3 protein are collapsed into one entry carrying the most frequent genes and DNA. This sample is represented by some 60,000 distinct CDR3 sequences; 6% to 8.5% of them were singletons. Together, the top ten hold 9.8% of the sample. Using 3' ligation of a UMI-containing oligonucleotide to TCR cDNA, the study laid out a robust and sensitive protocol to amplify, sequence and analyze TCRs.

The origin of the receptors is a female donor in good health.

This clonotype was seen only a few times. The CDR3 DNA reads TGTGCCAGCAGCTTGAACTCCGGAGGGGAAAACGAGCAGTACTTC. It yields the protein CASSLNSGGENEQYF. The V call is TRBV5-4, the J call TRBJ2-7; tentative D call: TRBD2 (6 bases). Germline-derived CDR1 and CDR2 are SGHNT and YYREEE (reference sequence). V lost 1 base and J lost 5, with 16 bases in between. The CDR3 consists of 15 residues.

The chain combines TRBV19 with TRBJ1-4; TRBD1 agrees at 8 bases. J lost 0 bases, V lost 4 bases, and 7 bases had no gene match. Germline CDR1 LNHDA, CDR2 SQIVND (reference sequence). The CDR3 loop spans 17 amino acids. This chain's CDR3 is CASSRQGTESTNEKLFF. CDR3 DNA sequence: TGTGCCAGTAGTAGACAGGGGACGGAATCAACTAATGAAAAACTGTTTTTT.

This clonotype occurred many times. The chain combines TRBV7-2 with TRBJ1-5; D uncertain. This CDR3 has 13 residues. Germline CDR1 SGHTA, CDR2 FQGNSA. Deletions cut 7 bases from V and 2 bases from J, with 9 bases between. The CDR3 is CASTPGRNQPQHF. CDR3 bases: TGTGCCAGCACCCCCGGACGCAATCAGCCCCAGCATTTT.

This clonotype was counted a few times. The rearrangement joins TRBV6-2 or TRBV6-3 to TRBJ1-2; TRBD1 matches 7 bases. This CDR3 has 12 amino acids. The V gene's germline CDR1 is MNHEY and CDR2 SVGEGT. V shed 8 bases and J 4 bases; nucleotides not matched to a gene: 4. The CDR3 spells CASGGTAYGYTF. Here the CDR3 DNA reads TGTGCCAGCGGCGGGACAGCCTATGGCTACACCTTC.

This clonotype was counted many times. This chain joins TRBV20-1 and TRBJ1-2; 10 bases are shared with TRBD1. The germline gives CDR1 DFQATT, CDR2 SNEGSKA (reference sequence). The CDR3 sequence is 15 residues long. J was trimmed by 4 bases and V by 2 bases; bases with no gene match: 7. The CDR3: CSARNPGQGSYGYTF. Here the CDR3 DNA reads TGCAGTGCTAGAAATCCGGGACAGGGGAGCTATGGCTACACCTTC.

The chain is built from TRBV7-9 and TRBJ1-1; D gene ambiguous. CDR3 length: 13 residues. Germline CDR1 is SEHNR and CDR2 is FQNEAQ (reference sequence). V lost 1 base and J lost 8, with 11 bases in between. CDR3 sequence reads: CASSLETCAEAFF. The CDR3, as DNA: TGTGCCAGCAGCTTAGAGACTTGTGCCGAAGCTTTCTTT.

The rearrangement uses TRBV7-8 and TRBJ2-7; D remains ambiguous. Trimming took off 2 bases at V and 1 base at J, with 9 bases between the two ends. Germline assignment: CDR1 SGHVS and CDR2 FQNEAQ. CDR3 size: 14 residues. The CDR3 DNA follows: TGTGCCAGCAGCTTATGGCTCAGATCCTACGAGCAGTACTTC. Translation gives CASSLWLRSYEQYF.

This clonotype has only a few counts. No conserved phenylalanine or tryptophan ends this CDR3, so it is likely a read error. It is unclear where the CDR3 begins or ends on the DNA, so no DNA is shown, and the CDR3 is as TCRdb lists it. V usage is TRBV6-2 or TRBV6-3 and J usage is TRBJ1-2; the D call of TRBD1 is as the table states it, not checked on the DNA. Germline loops: CDR1 MNHEY, CDR2 SVGEGT. The CDR3 numbers 9 amino acids, ends counted. The CDR3 reads CASSPGTPL.

Ten or more counts support this clonotype. The chain uses TRBV5-1 and TRBJ2-3, with D possibly being TRBD2 (7 bases). CDR1 is SGHRS, CDR2 YFSETQ, per germline. The CDR3 consists of 14 residues. V shed 10 bases and J shed 4 bases, with 19 bases lying between them. The CDR3 DNA is TGCGCCTCTAGACGGGGGGCCCCCTCAGATACGCAGTATTTT. It yields the protein CASRRGAPSDTQYF.

This clonotype has only a few counts. V gene TRBV11-3 combines with J gene TRBJ2-3; either TRBD1 or TRBD2 may fit D (5 bases each). The V end lost 8 bases, the J end lost 0 bases, and 12 bases lay between the germline ends. Germline V gene lookup returns CDR1 SGHNT and CDR2 YENEEA. This CDR3 is 14 amino acids long. The chain's CDR3 is CASGMGRSTDTQYF. The DNA of the CDR3 is TGTGCCAGCGGCATGGGACGGAGCACAGATACGCAGTATTTT.

This clonotype was counted ten times or more. The chain employs TRBV13 and TRBJ2-1; 7 nucleotides align to TRBD2. CDR3 length: 15 amino acids. CDR1 is PRHDT and CDR2 is FYEKMQ in the germline V gene (reference sequence). J gave up 9 bases and V 3 bases, and 11 bases lay outside the gene matches. The CDR3 DNA reads TGTGCCAGCAGCTTTTCGGGTGTCGGGGAGGGTGAGCAGTTCTTC. This translates into CASSFSGVGEGEQFF. The variable domain in full, completed from reference TRBV13 and TRBJ2-1, reads AAGVIQSPRHLIKEKRETATLKCYPIPRHDTVYWYQQGPGQDPQFLISFYEKMQSDKGSIPDRFSAQQFSDYHSELNMSSLELGDSALYFCASSFSGVGEGEQFFGPGTRLTVL.

The J gene is TRBJ1-6, the V gene TRBV7-8; the D gene is possibly TRBD1 (5 bases). V gave up 5 bases and J gave up 3 bases, with 11 bases separating them. The CDR3 spans 15 residues. CDR1 is SGHVS and CDR2 is FQNEAQ in the germline V gene. The CDR3 loop is CASSPGQIYNSPLHF. The DNA for the CDR3 is TGTGCCAGCAGCCCAGGACAAATCTATAATTCACCCCTCCACTTT.

Ten or more counts support this clonotype. This rearrangement joins TRBV9 to TRBJ2-3; 8 bases agree with TRBD2. The CDR3 consists of 17 residues. Unmatched junction bases numbered 7, after V lost 0 bases and J lost 1 base. Germline assignment: CDR1 SGDLS and CDR2 YYNGEE. This CDR3 is CASSVEGPAGGTDTQYF. CDR3 DNA: TGTGCCAGCAGCGTAGAGGGGCCAGCGGGGGGCACAGATACGCAGTATTTT.

On this clonotype itself: Germline and junction disagree at one end, which may indicate a read error. The chain recombines TRBV7-2 with TRBJ2-7; perhaps D is TRBD1 or TRBD2 (5 bases each). The CDR3 loop spans 13 amino acids. Germline assignment: CDR1 SGHTA and CDR2 FQGNSA. The DNA of the CDR3 is TGTGCCAGCAGCTTAGACGGGGCAGCCCCCTTGAACTTC. Translated: CASSLDGAAPLNF.

This clonotype appeared many times. The J gene is TRBJ2-1, the V gene TRBV20-1; TRBD2 aligns across 8 bases. Trimming removed 1 base from V and 0 bases from J; junction bases left unmatched: 11. CDR1 and CDR2 from the germline V gene are DFQATT and SNEGSKA (reference sequence). This CDR3 spans 18 amino acids. CDR3 residues: CSARGLRGAASSYNEQFF. The DNA of the CDR3 is TGCAGTGCTAGAGGATTGCGGGGGGCCGCCAGCTCCTACAATGAGCAGTTCTTC.